This T cell receptor (beta chain) was sequenced in a study of CD8+CD57+ T cells in acquired aplastic anemia. CD8+CD57+ cell expansion, shown by flow cytometry, had occurred in the patients selected for sequencing. Genomic DNA served as template for TCR beta VDJ and CDR3 profiling. Using its own MiXCR run on the reads, TCRdb lists one record per CDR3 protein. This sample yields approximately 300,000 distinct CDR3 sequences, of which approximately 58% are seen a single time; roughly 1.3% belongs to the top ten. This clonotype appeared once. What was sequenced was sorted CD4+, CD8+, or CD8+CD57+ T cells (not recorded which) from PBMCs. The receptor's source is a human donor with aplastic anemia.

CDR3 sequence (DNA): TGTGCCAGCAGTGAGGGGACAGGGTACTCACCCCTCCACTTT. It is translated as CASSEGTGYSPLHF. V gene TRBV2 combines with J gene TRBJ1-6; 9 bases agree with TRBD1. The CDR3 loop spans 14 amino acids. The ends lost 3 bases at V and 10 bases at J; junction bases unmatched: 4. CDR1 SNHLY and CDR2 FYNNEI come from the germline V gene.